In its sample, the clone carrying this T cell receptor beta chain was seen many times. Its antigen is unidentified. This specimen comes from a study of T-cell memory formation after mild COVID-19. Study as a whole: In these data, TCR clusters were largely donor specific. General observations from the study: Whereas later expanders leaned CD4+, clones contracting day 15 to 85 showed a balanced CD4/CD8 makeup. The authors did not confirm SARS-CoV-2 specificity of second-wave clones peaking day 37.

TCR alpha and TCR beta cDNA libraries carrying sample barcodes and UMIs came from 5'RACE with constant-segment primers. In TCRdb, the 5' RACE reads were re-called with MiXCR into one record per CDR3 protein. The sample holds roughly 130,000 distinct CDR3 sequences; approximately 6.2% are singletons and the top ten take approximately 2%. The V gene end was trimmed by 4 bases and the J gene end by 5 bases; junction bases not matched to a gene: 5. CDR3 size: 14 residues. Germline values: CDR1 MNHEY, CDR2 SVGAGI. The specimen was PBMCs or a T cell subset sorted from them (not recorded which). The chain couples TRBV6-5 to TRBJ2-3, with 8 bases aligning to TRBD2. The sequence was collected from an adult woman who had mild COVID-19 (a few samples of this study predate the infection). Cell type and time point are not known. CDR3 in amino acids: CASSSGGAKDTQYF. For the CDR3, the DNA is TGTGCCAGCAGTTCGGGGGGGGCGAAAGATACGCAGTATTTT.